Only a few counts were recorded for the clone carrying this TCR beta chain. This sample stems from a study of shared clonotypes between healthy human individuals. At the level of the study: CD4 naive and CD4 memory each took three plates per donor, while CD8 naive took two and CD8 memory one.

CD4+ cells were split into CD45RA+ naive and CD45RA-negative memory subsets. TCRdb's copy holds only in-frame clones and misses some; the assay was immunoSEQ multiplex PCR. The sample shows 500,000 to 550,000 clones, 95% to 96% of them seen only once. The sequenced sample consisted of naive CD4+ T cells sorted from blood. Subset defined: CD45RA+ positively selected. The receptor comes from a woman in her twenties or thirties in good health.

The CDR3 region has the DNA TGTGCCAGCTGCGTATCTCATCCACACAAAGCGGGCCACGTCCTGACTTTC. Amino acids: CASCVSHPHKAGHVLTF. The chain links TRBV5-8 to TRBJ2-6; TRBD2 is a possible D gene (6 bases). CDR3 size: 17 residues. V shed 7 bases and J shed 11 bases, with 28 bases lying between them. The V gene's germline CDR1 is SGHTS and CDR2 YDEGEE.